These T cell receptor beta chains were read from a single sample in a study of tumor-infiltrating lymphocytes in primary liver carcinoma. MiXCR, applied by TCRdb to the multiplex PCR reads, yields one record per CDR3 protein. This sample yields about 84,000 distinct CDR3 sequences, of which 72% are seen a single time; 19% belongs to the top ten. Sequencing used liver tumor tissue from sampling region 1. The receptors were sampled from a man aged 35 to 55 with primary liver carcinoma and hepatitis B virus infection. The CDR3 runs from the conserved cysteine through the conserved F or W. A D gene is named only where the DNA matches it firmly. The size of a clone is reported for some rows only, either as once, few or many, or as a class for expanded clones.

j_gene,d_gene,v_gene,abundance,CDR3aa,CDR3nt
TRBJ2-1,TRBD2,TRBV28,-,CASSLMGGRAYNEQFF,TGTGCCAGCAGTTTGATGGGCGGGAGGGCCTATAATGAGCAGTTCTTC
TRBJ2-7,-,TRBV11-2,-,CASSLDRTIYSYEQYF,TGTGCCAGCAGCTTAGATCGGACCATATACTCCTACGAGCAGTACTTC
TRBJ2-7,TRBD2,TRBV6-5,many,CASSHGLAASYEQYF,TGTGCCAGCAGCCACGGACTAGCGGCGTCCTACGAGCAGTACTTC
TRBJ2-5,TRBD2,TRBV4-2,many,CASSQGEGGETQYF,TGTGCCAGCAGCCAAGGGGAGGGAGGGGAGACCCAGTACTTC
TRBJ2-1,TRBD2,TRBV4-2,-,CASSQDLGLVGEDERFF,TGTGCCAGCAGCCAAGATCTTGGACTAGTGGGAGAGGATGAGCGGTTCTTC
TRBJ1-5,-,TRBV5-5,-,CASSLGHGWNQPQHF,TGTGCCAGTAGCTTGGGACATGGTTGGAATCAGCCCCAGCATTTT
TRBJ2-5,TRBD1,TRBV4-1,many,CASSHTQGAVETQYF,TGCGCCAGCAGCCATACACAGGGGGCTGTGGAGACCCAGTACTTC
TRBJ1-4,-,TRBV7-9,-,CASSFDLSRVGEKLFF,TGTGCCAGCAGCTTCGACTTGAGCAGGGTCGGTGAAAAACTGTTTTTT
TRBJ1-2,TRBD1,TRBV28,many,CASRTGGGGYTF,TGTGCCAGCAGAACAGGGGGCGGCGGCTACACCTTC
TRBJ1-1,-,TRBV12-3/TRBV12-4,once,CANSSAWGISMNTEAFF,TGTGCCAACAGTTCAGCCTGGGGGATATCAATGAACACTGAAGCTTTCTTT
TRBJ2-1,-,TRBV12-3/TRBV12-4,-,CACSLGAGRNTEQFF,TGTGCCTGCAGTTTAGGGGCAGGGAGGAACACTGAGCAGTTCTTC
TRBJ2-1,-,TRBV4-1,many,CASSQPQGLGTDHEQFF,TGCGCCAGCAGCCAACCCCAAGGATTGGGGACGGACCATGAGCAGTTCTTC
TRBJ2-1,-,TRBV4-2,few,CASSQEDRYTGLAGRQFF,TGTGCCAGCAGCCAAGAGGACAGGTACACTGGCCTAGCGGGCCGTCAGTTCTTC
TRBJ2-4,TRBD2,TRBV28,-,CVSTPPGTSGKNIQYF,TGTGTCAGCACTCCCCCCGGGACTAGCGGCAAAAACATTCAGTACTTC
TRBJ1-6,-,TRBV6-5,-,CASSSEAEEPPLHF,TGTGCCAGCAGTAGTGAAGCTGAAGAACCACCCCTCCACTTT
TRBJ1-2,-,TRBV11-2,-,CSSSLKGSYGYTF,TGTTCCAGCAGCTTAAAGGGGAGCTATGGCTACACCTTC
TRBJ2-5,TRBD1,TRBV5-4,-,CASSGGTERETQYF,TGTGCCAGCAGCGGTGGGACAGAACGGGAGACCCAGTACTTC
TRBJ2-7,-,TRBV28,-,CASRRPSWSRSYEQYF,TGTGCCAGTAGACGTCCTAGCTGGAGCCGCTCCTACGAGCAGTACTTC
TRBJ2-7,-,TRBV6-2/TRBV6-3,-,CASSYSSASEKYF,TGTGCAAGCAGTTACTCGTCGGCCTCCGAGAAGTACTTC
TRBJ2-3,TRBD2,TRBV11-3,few,CASCLRGSTDTQYF,TGTGCCAGCTGCTTACGCGGGAGCACAGATACGCAATATTTT
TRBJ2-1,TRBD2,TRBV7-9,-,CASSWPTSGTPYIEQFF,TGTGCCAGCAGCTGGCCGACTAGCGGGACACCCTACATTGAGCAGTTCTTC
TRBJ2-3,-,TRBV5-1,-,CASGLGQGNGDAQYF,TGCGCCAGCGGCTTGGGGCAGGGGAATGGAGATGCGCAGTATTTT
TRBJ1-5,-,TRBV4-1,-,CATSRGGGDGQPQHF,TGCGCCACCAGCCGGGGTGGAGGGGACGGCCAGCCCCAGCATTTT
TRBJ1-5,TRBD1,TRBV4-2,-,CASSLGQGAGQPQQF,TGTGCCAGCAGCCTCGGACAGGGGGCCGGTCAGCCCCAACAATTT
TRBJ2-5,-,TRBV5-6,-,CASCFLLETQYF,TGTGCCAGCTGCTTCCTGCTGGAGACCCAGTACTTC
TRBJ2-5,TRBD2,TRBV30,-,CAWSVRSSGYQETQCF,TGTGCCTGGAGTGTACGGTCTAGCGGGTACCAAGAGACCCAGTGCTTC
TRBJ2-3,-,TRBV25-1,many,CASSDPGRGNTQYF,TGTGCCAGCAGTGATCCCGGGCGGGGAAATACGCAGTATTTT
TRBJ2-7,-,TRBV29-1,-,CSVVIRVATYELYF,TGCAGCGTCGTGATCAGGGTTGCCACCTACGAACTGTACTTC
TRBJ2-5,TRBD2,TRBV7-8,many,CASRIAGAETQYF,TGTGCCAGCAGGATAGCGGGAGCAGAGACCCAGTACTTC
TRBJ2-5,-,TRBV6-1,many,CASSPDRKETQYF,TGTGCCAGCAGTCCAGACAGAAAAGAGACCCAGTACTTC
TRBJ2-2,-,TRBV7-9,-,CASSLKGQNTGELFF,TGTGCCAGCAGCTTGAAGGGGCAGAACACCGGGGAGCTGTTTTTT
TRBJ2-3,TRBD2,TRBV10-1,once,CTSSDGGLAEEDDTLYF,TGCACCAGCAGTGATGGGGGACTAGCGGAGGAGGACGATACGCTGTATTTT
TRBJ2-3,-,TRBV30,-,CAWSPQQGSGLPVSPDTQYF,TGTGCCTGGAGTCCCCAACAGGGTAGCGGGTTGCCCGTTTCCCCAGATACACAGTATTTT
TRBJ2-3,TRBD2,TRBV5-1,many,CASSWRETDTQYF,TGCGCCAGCAGCTGGCGGGAGACAGATACGCAGTATTTT
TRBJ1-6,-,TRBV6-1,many,CASSESAGVNSPLHF,TGTGCCAGCAGTGAATCGGCGGGGGTCAATTCACCCCTCCACTTT
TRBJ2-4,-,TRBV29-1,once,CSVGLRGSNIQYF,TGCAGCGTTGGCCTGAGGGGTTCAAACATCCAGTACTTC
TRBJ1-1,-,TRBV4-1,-,CASTLSGMSTEAFF,TGTGCCAGCACCCTAAGTGGTATGAGCACTGAAGCTTTCTTT
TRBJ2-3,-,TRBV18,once,CASSPRTCAITDTQYF,TGTGCCAGCTCACCACGGACATGTGCGATCACAGATACGCAGTATTTT
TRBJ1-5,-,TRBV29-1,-,CIVATGGGNSQSQHF,TGCATCGTCGCGACCGGGGGTGGTAACAGTCAGTCCCAGCATTTT
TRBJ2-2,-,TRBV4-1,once,CASSQDQGSIGDLFF,TGCGCCAGCAGCCAAGATCAGGGGAGCATCGGGGACCTGTTTTTT
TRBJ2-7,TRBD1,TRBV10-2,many,CAISGQGPPYEQYF,TGCGCCATCTCCGGACAGGGACCCCCCTACGAGCAGTACTTC
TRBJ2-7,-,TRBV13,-,CASGVLKNEQYF,TGTGCCAGCGGCGTGCTGAAGAATGAGCAGTACTTC
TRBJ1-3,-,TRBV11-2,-,CANSPPTGGDTIYF,TGTGCCAACAGCCCCCCGACAGGAGGAGACACCATATATTTT
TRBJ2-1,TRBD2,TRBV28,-,CASSKLAGGSCNEQFF,TGTGCCAGCAGTAAGCTAGCGGGAGGATCCTGCAATGAGCAGTTCTTC
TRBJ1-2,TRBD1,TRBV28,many,CASSSLDRVEGGYTF,TGTGCCAGCAGTTCCTTGGACAGGGTTGAGGGAGGCTACACCTTC
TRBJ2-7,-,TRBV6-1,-,CVSSESRGARGAEQYF,TGTGTCAGCAGTGAATCACGAGGGGCGCGAGGGGCCGAGCAGTACTTC
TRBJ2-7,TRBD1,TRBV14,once,CTSSRRDRGSYEQYF,TGTACCAGCAGCAGGCGGGACAGGGGGTCCTATGAGCAGTACTTC
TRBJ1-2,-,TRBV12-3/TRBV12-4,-,CASSFFVGPKFYGYTF,TGTGCTAGCAGTTTTTTCGTTGGACCCAAATTCTATGGCTACACCTTC